The text below deals with one T cell receptor (beta chain). Assay: immunoSEQ multiplex PCR; the TCRdb copy retains only in-frame clones and omits some. The sample lists fewer than 80,000 clones, 70% to 90% occurring once. The V and J ends lost 3 bases and 5 bases respectively, with 11 bases between them. CDR1 and CDR2 from the germline V gene are MNHEY and SMNVEV (reference sequence). The CDR3 sequence is 13 residues long. This sample stems from a study of OX40 agonist ivuxolimab in advanced cancers. The clonotype originates from an adult with an advanced solid tumor such as melanoma, head and neck, liver or kidney cancer. The sample here was CD4+ or CD8+ T cells sorted from blood, taken in a trial of the OX40 agonist ivuxolimab. The genes are TRBV27 and TRBJ2-7; tentative D call: TRBD1 (5 bases). CDR3 protein: CASSFRQGNEQYF. DNA for the CDR3: TGTGCCAGCAGTTTTCGGCAGGGTAACGAGCAGTACTTC.